This TCR beta chain was identified during a study of CD8 T cell repertoires and HIV-1 epitope variants. The CDR3 is 13 residues long. The V and J ends lost 6 bases and 7 bases respectively, with 15 bases between them. CDR1 MNHEY and CDR2 SMNVEV come from the germline V gene (reference sequence). Comments on this clone: Its antigen is not identified.

TCRdb's copy holds only in-frame clones and misses some; the assay was immunoSEQ multiplex PCR. The sample includes thousands of clones, around two thirds of them seen just once. This receptor was taken from a male donor with HIV. Material: cultured CD8+ T cells derived from PBMCs. This rearrangement joins TRBV27 to TRBJ1-1; no definite D call. CDR3 residues: CASSLRGSGEAFF. As DNA, the CDR3 is TGTGCCAGCAGCCTCCGAGGGAGTGGTGAAGCTTTCTTT.